The TCR beta chain under discussion was sequenced for a study of shared clonotypes between healthy human individuals. The study separated CD4+ cells into CD45RA+ naive and CD45RA-negative memory subsets. Overall study results and limits: Blood was the only sampled material, and tissue repertoires likely differ.

Profiling relied on immunoSEQ multiplex PCR, and the TCRdb table lists in-frame clones only, not all of them. This repertoire shows a few million clones, approximately 95% found once; its top ten account for 0.39%. Worth noting for this clone: What it recognizes is unknown.

The V end was cut by 0 bases, the J end by 6 bases, with 13 bases between. This CDR3 comprises 15 residues. CDR1 and CDR2 from the germline V gene are SGHRS and YFSETQ. V and J are TRBV5-1 and TRBJ1-3; D is perhaps TRBD1 (6 bases). This TCR derives from a man younger than 30 in good health. Some clones in this sample may be carry-over from other donors' samples. The sample was naive CD4+ T cells from PBMCs. Described subset: CD45RA+ positively selected. The CDR3: CASSLAPGAQNTIYF. CDR3 in DNA: TGCGCCAGCAGCTTGGCCCCGGGGGCCCAAAACACCATATATTTT.